This TCR beta chain came from a study of somatic mutations in cytotoxic T cells in rheumatoid arthritis. With regard to this clone: One end of the junction is discordant with germline, which a read error may explain.

CDR1 is SGHRS and CDR2 is YFSETQ in the germline V gene. The CDR3 is 14 residues long. Clones were read by immunoSEQ multiplex PCR, and TCRdb kept only the in-frame ones, dropping some. The data hold some 30,000 clones, with around 87% observed a single time. This chain connects TRBV5-1 to TRBJ2-7; 7 bases are a match to TRBD1. Sequencing input: CD8+ T cells sorted from blood. This sequence originates from an adult with rheumatoid arthritis. The CDR3 region is CASSLGQGSNEQYF. CDR3 nucleotide sequence: TGCGCCAGCAGCTTGGGACAGGGCTCCAACGAGCAGTACTTC.